This entry features one TCR beta chain sequence. Sequencing was performed with immunoSEQ multiplex PCR; in TCRdb, only in-frame clones are kept and a portion is missing. Of 6,000 to 7,000 clones in the sample, 74% were seen once. This entry belongs to a study of tumor-infiltrating lymphocytes in localized non-small cell lung cancer. The V end was cut by 4 bases, the J end by 3 bases, with 16 bases between. The CDR3 is 15 residues long. Germline V gives CDR1 SGHTA, CDR2 FQGNSA. This clonotype was obtained from a human donor with non-small cell lung cancer. The J gene is TRBJ2-7, the V gene TRBV7-2, with a weak D call TRBD1 (7 bases). Sequenced sample: lung tumor tissue. Here the CDR3 reads CASSYRGTDSYEQYF. The DNA of the CDR3 is TGTGCCAGCAGCTACCGGGGGACAGATAGCTACGAGCAGTACTTC.